This TCR beta chain was captured by sequencing in a study of blood T cell repertoires in COVID-19. V was clipped by 0 bases and J by 2 bases, with 8 bases between them. Germline CDR1 and CDR2: MNHNY and SVGAGI (reference sequence). The length of the CDR3 is 15 residues. Assay: immunoSEQ multiplex PCR; the TCRdb copy retains only in-frame clones and omits some. The sample carries about 250,000 clones, approximately 85% recorded once. The chain combines TRBV6-6 with TRBJ2-1; D is possibly TRBD1 (5 bases). The TCR comes from a woman older than 75 with COVID-19, enrolled during active disease. Sequencing input: peripheral blood. The CDR3 DNA reads TGTGCCAGCAGTTACTCAGGGGCCCCCTACAATGAGCAGTTCTTC. It translates to CASSYSGAPYNEQFF.